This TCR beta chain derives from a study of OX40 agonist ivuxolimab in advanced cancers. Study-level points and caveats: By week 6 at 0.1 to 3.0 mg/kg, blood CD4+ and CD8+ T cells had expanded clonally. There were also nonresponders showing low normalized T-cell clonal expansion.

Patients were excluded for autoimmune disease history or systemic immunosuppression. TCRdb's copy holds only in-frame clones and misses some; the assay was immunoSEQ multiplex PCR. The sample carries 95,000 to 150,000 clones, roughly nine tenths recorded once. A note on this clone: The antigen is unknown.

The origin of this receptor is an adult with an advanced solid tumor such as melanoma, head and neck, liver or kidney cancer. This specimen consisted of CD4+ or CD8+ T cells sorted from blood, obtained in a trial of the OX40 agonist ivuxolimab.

The CDR3 DNA reads as TGTGCCTGGAGTGGAGTAGGGACAACCTACGAGCAGTACTTC. It translates to CAWSGVGTTYEQYF. The chain joins TRBV30 to TRBJ2-7, with a tentative D call TRBD1 (6 bases). The length of the CDR3 is 14 residues. The V and J ends lost 1 base and 2 bases respectively, with 12 bases between them. The germline gives CDR1 GTSNPN, CDR2 SVGIG (reference sequence).